These T cell receptor beta chains were read from a single sample in a study of identical twins. MiXCR, run by TCRdb on the 5' RACE reads, gives a single entry per CDR3 protein. Of about 520,000 distinct CDR3 sequences listed, 20% to 25% are singletons. This same sample was also part of a study on T cells expressing NK-cell markers.

Sequencing was performed on CD4+ T cells sorted from blood. The receptors derive from a woman aged 18-29 years in good health. The CDR3 runs from the conserved cysteine through the conserved F or W. A D gene is named only where the DNA matches it firmly. Clone size is not always given. Where it is, it says once, few, many or a class for expanded clones.

clone size,D gene,J gene,V gene,CDR3 DNA,CDR3 protein
.,TRBD1,TRBJ1-4,TRBV25-1,TGTGCCAGCAGTGAGTCCCGGGACAGGGTCTCGGTTCTGTTTTTT,CASSESRDRVSVLFF
many,TRBD2,TRBJ2-1,TRBV20-1,TGCAGTGCTAGCGCTATAGCGGGAGATCGAAAGAATGAGCAGTTCTTC,CSASAIAGDRKNEQFF
.,TRBD1,TRBJ2-2,TRBV6-1,TGTGCCAGCACCACGCCGGGGACAGGGCGCGGGGAGCTGTTTTTT,CASTTPGTGRGELFF
few,.,TRBJ2-7,TRBV12-3/TRBV12-4,TGTGCCAGCGGCGTCCGGGGTAGCTACGAGCAGTACTTC,CASGVRGSYEQYF
once,TRBD1,TRBJ1-1,TRBV7-9,TGTGCCAGCAGCTTGACAGGGGCTGACCGGGCTTTCTTT,CASSLTGADRAFF
many,.,TRBJ2-7,TRBV5-1,TGCGCCAGCAGCCCCGGGCATAACTCCTACGAGCAGTACTTC,CASSPGHNSYEQYF
few,.,TRBJ2-5,TRBV15,TGTGCCACCAGCGAGCGGGCCGGGTGGGGAGAGACCCAGTACTTC,CATSERAGWGETQYF
.,.,TRBJ2-1,TRBV5-4,TGTGCCAGCAGCTCTCCGGGACTTAACAATGAGCAGTTCTTC,CASSSPGLNNEQFF
.,.,TRBJ2-7,TRBV6-6,TGTGCCAGCAGTCCAGCGGATGGAAGGCAGTACTTC,CASSPADGRQYF
.,TRBD1,TRBJ1-5,TRBV18,TGTGCCAGCTCACCCACGACAGGGGCAGGCAATCAGCCCCAGCATTTT,CASSPTTGAGNQPQHF
few,.,TRBJ2-5,TRBV5-8,TGTGCCAGCAGCTGGGTCCGGAAACAAGAGACCCAGTACTTC,CASSWVRKQETQYF
few,.,TRBJ2-3,TRBV18,TGTGCCAGCTCACCATTGCCGGGAGAGAGAGATACGCAGTATTTT,CASSPLPGERDTQYF
many,.,TRBJ2-1,TRBV20-1,TGCAGTGCTAGAGTCGCCTCTTTGTATGGGCAGTTCTTC,CSARVASLYGQFF
few,.,TRBJ1-6,TRBV2,TGTGCCAGCAGTGCTGAGGTGGGCAGTCACTCACCCCTCCACTTT,CASSAEVGSHSPLHF
few,.,TRBJ2-3,TRBV20-1,TGCAGTGCTGTGACCTCCACAGATACGCAGTATTTT,CSAVTSTDTQYF
few,TRBD1,TRBJ2-3,TRBV7-8,TGTGCCAGCACGTTCAGGGGGCACACAGATACGCAGTATTTT,CASTFRGHTDTQYF
.,.,TRBJ2-1,TRBV12-3/TRBV12-4,TGTGCCAGCAGTTCCCAGGCCCAGGGTCTGGATGAGCAGTTCTTC,CASSSQAQGLDEQFF
.,.,TRBJ1-2,TRBV5-5,TGTGCCAGCAGCTTGAATCACAGGGATATGGATGGCTACACCTTC,CASSLNHRDMDGYTF
once,.,TRBJ2-7,TRBV5-1,TGCGCCAGCAGCTGGGGGCCGCGAGGGAACGAGCAGTACTTC,CASSWGPRGNEQYF
many,.,TRBJ2-1,TRBV12-3/TRBV12-4,TGTGCCAGCAGTCTTACCGTCTACAATGAGCAGTTCTTC,CASSLTVYNEQFF
.,TRBD2,TRBJ2-3,TRBV12-3/TRBV12-4,TGTGCCAGCAGGGATAGCGGGAGAGGGGGCACAGATACGCAGTATTTT,CASRDSGRGGTDTQYF
.,TRBD1,TRBJ1-5,TRBV12-3/TRBV12-4,TGTGCCAGCACCGGGACAGGGAATCAGCCCCAGCATTTT,CASTGTGNQPQHF